Following are 20 T cell receptor beta chains from one sample sequenced in a study of chemoradiotherapy in HPV16-positive cancers. The repertoire was sequenced with immunoSEQ multiplex PCR; TCRdb's copy has only in-frame clones and lacks some. The sample includes 10,000 or so clones, about 86% of them seen just once. The sample consisted of blood, taken from a patient who underwent chemoradiotherapy. The source of these receptors is a human donor with HPV-associated anogenital cancer.

The genes are TRBV28 and TRBJ1-1; D is unresolved. The germline V gene encodes CDR1 MDHEN and CDR2 SYDVKM. V gave up 5 bases and J gave up 0 bases, with 13 bases separating them. The CDR3 extends over 15 amino acids. The CDR3 region has the DNA TGTGCCAGCAGTACGTGGGTCAACATGAACACTGAAGCTTTCTTT. Translation gives CASSTWVNMNTEAFF.

This chain links TRBV19 with TRBJ1-1, with D tentatively TRBD1 (6 bases). There are 15 residues in the CDR3. V was cut by 5 bases and J by 4 bases, with 17 bases left in between. CDR1 and CDR2 (germline): LNHDA, SQIVND (reference sequence). The CDR3 reads CASSALQGSGTEAFF. CDR3 coding DNA: TGTGCCAGTAGTGCGTTACAGGGAAGTGGCACTGAAGCTTTCTTT.

The chain uses TRBV18 and TRBJ1-1; D gene unclear. The V gene's germline CDR1 is KGHSH and CDR2 LQKENI. The CDR3 has 14 residues. V was trimmed by 6 bases and J by 4 bases, leaving 15 bases between them. This chain's CDR3 is CASSEDSRGTEAFF. CDR3 nucleotide sequence: TGTGCCAGCTCCGAGGACTCCCGAGGCACTGAAGCTTTCTTT.

Only one count was recorded for this clone. The chain uses TRBV4-3 and TRBJ2-7; tentatively, D is TRBD2 (7 bases). V gave up 4 bases and J gave up 4 bases, with 17 bases separating them. The CDR3 is 15 residues long. Germline V gene lookup returns CDR1 LGHNA and CDR2 YSLEER. The CDR3 region is CASSPTFGGLYEQYF. The CDR3 DNA reads TGCGCCAGCAGCCCCACGTTCGGGGGGCTTTACGAGCAGTACTTC.

This rearrangement joins TRBV14 to TRBJ1-2; no firm D call. Trimming took 5 bases from V and 2 from J, leaving 6 bases between them. The length of the CDR3 is 12 residues. Germline-derived CDR1 and CDR2 are SGHDN and FVKESK. The CDR3, as DNA: TGTGCCAGCAGCGCGGTGAACTATGGCTACACCTTC. It translates to CASSAVNYGYTF.

The chain combines TRBV5-1 with TRBJ2-2; 11 positions agree with TRBD2. V lost 6 bases, J lost 5 bases, and 6 bases stayed unmatched. The CDR3 runs to 15 residues. Germline CDR1 and CDR2: SGHRS and YFSETQ. CDR3 in DNA: TGCGCCAGCAACCTAGCGGGGGGAGAAACCGGGGAGCTGTTTTTT. It specifies CASNLAGGETGELFF.

Notes on this clone: Other DNA sequences in this sample translate to the same CDR3. This chain uses TRBV27 with TRBJ2-1, with 7 bases aligning to TRBD2. CDR1 is MNHEY and CDR2 is SMNVEV in the germline V gene (reference sequence). J gave up 9 bases and V 0 bases, and 8 bases lay outside the gene matches. This CDR3 has 15 residues. CDR3 sequence: CASSLSGGSGGEQFF. The CDR3 coding sequence is TGTGCCAGCAGTTTATCGGGGGGGTCCGGGGGTGAGCAGTTCTTC.

V and J are TRBV21-1 and TRBJ1-1; no check of the table's D call, TRBD1, against the DNA was made. TRBV21-1 is listed as a pseudogene. The CDR3 is 16 residues long. The CDR3 nucleotides read TGTGCCAGCAGCCAACAGGGACAGGATTCTGTTCCGAATGCTTTCTTT. As protein: CASSQQGQDSVPNAFF.

The chain recombines TRBV19 with TRBJ2-5, with TRBD1 matching 10 bases. V was clipped by 5 bases and J by 5 bases; unmatched bases: 8. The CDR3 has 15 amino acids. Germline V gene lookup returns CDR1 LNHDA and CDR2 SQIVND (reference sequence). CDR3 coding DNA: TGTGCCAGTAGTCCGGGGACAGGGGTGAGGGAGACCCAGTACTTC. Translating it yields CASSPGTGVRETQYF.

The rearrangement joins TRBV10-2 to TRBJ2-7, with D maybe TRBD2 (6 bases). Germline CDR1 reads WSHSY; CDR2 reads SAAADI. The V and J ends lost 10 bases and 5 bases respectively, with 21 bases between them. The CDR3 contains 14 residues. The CDR3 is CATLEGTGRDEQYF. The DNA of the CDR3 is TGCGCCACTTTGGAGGGGACGGGAAGGGACGAGCAGTACTTC.

The V call is TRBV11-2, the J call TRBJ2-1, with D unclear. The V and J ends lost 0 bases and 9 bases respectively, with 15 bases between them. This CDR3 contains 15 residues. The germline gives CDR1 SGHAT, CDR2 FQNNGV. In DNA, the CDR3 is TGTGCCAGCAGCTTAGATGGTGTAGTCGAGGCTGAGCAGTTCTTC. This gives the protein CASSLDGVVEAEQFF.

About this clone: An end of the junction differs from the germline gene, which may be a read error. This chain joins TRBV7-7 and TRBJ2-1, with TRBD2 matching 10 bases. The CDR3 length is 15 residues. CDR1 is SSHAT and CDR2 is FNYEAQ in the germline V gene (reference sequence). The CDR3 loop reads CASSRSSGGYNEQFF. CDR3 nucleotide sequence: TGTGCTAGCAGCCGATCTAGCGGGGGCTACAATGAGCAGTTCTTC.

The V gene is TRBV5-1, the J gene TRBJ2-7; tentatively, D is TRBD2 (6 bases). With 0 bases removed from V and 3 bases from J, the gap between germline ends came to 13 bases. Germline V lookup: CDR1 SGHRS, CDR2 YFSETQ. This CDR3 spans 15 amino acids. The CDR3 coding sequence is TGCGCCAGCAGCTTGGGCGGGGACTGGCGCTACGAGCAGTACTTC. Translating it yields CASSLGGDWRYEQYF.

The chain uses TRBV7-2 and TRBJ2-7, with D perhaps TRBD1 or TRBD2 (5 bases each). CDR1 and CDR2 from the germline V gene are SGHTA and FQGNSA. V gave up 3 bases and J gave up 2 bases, with 11 bases separating them. The CDR3 is 14 amino acids. CDR3 residues: CASSFYEGTYEQYF. Written as DNA, the CDR3 is TGTGCCAGCAGCTTTTATGAGGGGACCTACGAGCAGTACTTC.

The chain has TRBV6-5 and TRBJ2-7; D might be TRBD2 (5 bases). The CDR3 totals 14 residues. In germline, CDR1 is MNHEY, CDR2 SVGAGI. V shed 6 bases and J shed 2 bases, with 14 bases lying between them. CDR3 in amino acids: CASSQDSGTYEQYF. CDR3 coding DNA: TGTGCCAGCAGCCAGGACTCGGGTACCTACGAGCAGTACTTC.

This clone was picked up one time. This rearrangement joins TRBV14 to TRBJ2-3; 11 bases align to TRBD2. V gave up 4 bases and J gave up 5 bases; unmatched junction bases: 8. The V gene's germline CDR1 is SGHDN and CDR2 FVKESK. The CDR3 spans 16 residues. The CDR3 here is CASSPYSGGALDTQYF. CDR3 nucleotides: TGTGCCAGCAGCCCATATAGCGGGGGGGCGTTAGATACGCAGTATTTT.

The V gene is TRBV6-4, the J gene TRBJ1-1; D perhaps matches TRBD1 (6 bases). Germline V gives CDR1 MRHNA, CDR2 SNTAGT. V shed 6 bases and J shed 4 bases, with 15 bases lying between them. The CDR3 sequence is 14 residues long. In DNA form, the CDR3 reads TGTGCCAGCAGGGACAGTGACATGAGCACTGAAGCTTTCTTT. This translates into CASRDSDMSTEAFF.

CDR3 sequence (DNA): TGTGCCAGCAGCTTACCGGGACGGACCTATGGCTACACCTTC. This codes for CASSLPGRTYGYTF. The rearrangement joins TRBV5-8 to TRBJ1-2; perhaps TRBD1 as D (5 bases). The V and J ends lost 2 bases and 4 bases respectively, with 12 bases between them. The germline V gene encodes CDR1 SGHTS and CDR2 YDEGEE. There are 14 residues in the CDR3.

The rearrangement joins TRBV5-4 to TRBJ2-3; D uncertain. The CDR3 consists of 15 residues. CDR1 and CDR2 from the germline V gene are SGHNT and YYREEE (reference sequence). The ends were cut back, 3 bases at V and 0 bases at J, with 11 bases in the middle. The CDR3 sequence is CASSSDGWSTDTQYF. The CDR3 DNA reads TGTGCCAGCAGCTCGGACGGATGGAGCACAGATACGCAGTATTTT.

The chain links TRBV18 to TRBJ1-1; possible D gene TRBD1, 5 bases. The CDR3 has 14 amino acids. V was clipped by 0 bases and J by 6 bases, with 11 bases between them. Germline V CDR1 and CDR2: KGHSH, LQKENI. The CDR3 DNA reads as TGTGCCAGCTCACCACCAAGCAGGGACCCTGAAGCTTTCTTT. This encodes CASSPPSRDPEAFF.